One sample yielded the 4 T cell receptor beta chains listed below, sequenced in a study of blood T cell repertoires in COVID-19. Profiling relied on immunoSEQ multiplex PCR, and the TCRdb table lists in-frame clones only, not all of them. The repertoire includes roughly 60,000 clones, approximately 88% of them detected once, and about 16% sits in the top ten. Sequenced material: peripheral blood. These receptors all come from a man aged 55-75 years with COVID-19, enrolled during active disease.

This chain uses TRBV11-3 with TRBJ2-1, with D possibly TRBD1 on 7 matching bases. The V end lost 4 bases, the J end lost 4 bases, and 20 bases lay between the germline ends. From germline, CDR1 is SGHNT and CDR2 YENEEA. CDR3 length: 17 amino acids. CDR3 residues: CASSWQRAGQPYNEQFF. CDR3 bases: TGTGCCAGCAGCTGGCAGCGGGCGGGACAGCCATACAATGAGCAGTTCTTC.

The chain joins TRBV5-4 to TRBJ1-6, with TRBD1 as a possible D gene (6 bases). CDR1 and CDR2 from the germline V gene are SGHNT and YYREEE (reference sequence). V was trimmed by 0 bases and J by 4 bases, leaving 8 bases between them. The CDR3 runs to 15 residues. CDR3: CASSLAGDYNSPLHF. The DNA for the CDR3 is TGTGCCAGCAGCTTGGCAGGGGATTATAATTCACCCCTCCACTTT.

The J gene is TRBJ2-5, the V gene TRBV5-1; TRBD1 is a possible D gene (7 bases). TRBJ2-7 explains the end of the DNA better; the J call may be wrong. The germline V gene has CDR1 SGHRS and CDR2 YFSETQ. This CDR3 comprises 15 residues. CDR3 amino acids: CASSPGGGQNYEQYF. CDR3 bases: TGCGCCAGCAGCCCCGGAGGGGGACAGAACTACGAGCAGTACTTC.

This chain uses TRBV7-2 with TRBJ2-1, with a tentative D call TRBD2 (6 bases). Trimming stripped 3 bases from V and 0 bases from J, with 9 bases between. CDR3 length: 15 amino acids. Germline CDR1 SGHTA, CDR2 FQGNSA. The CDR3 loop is CASSFRSGSYNEQFF. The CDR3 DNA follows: TGTGCCAGCAGCTTCCGTAGCGGCTCCTACAATGAGCAGTTCTTC.